Listed below are T cell receptor beta chains from one sample, sequenced in a study of T cell responses to AZD1222 COVID-19 vaccine. Profiling relied on immunoSEQ multiplex PCR, and the TCRdb table lists in-frame clones only, not all of them. Here the sample spans 130,000 or so clones, 70% to 85% being singletons. The sequencing here drew on peripheral blood, taken 28 days after the second AZD1222 dose. Receptors originate from an adult who received the AZD1222 COVID-19 vaccine. The CDR3 runs from the conserved cysteine through the conserved F or W.

j_call v_call cdr3_aa
TRBJ1-5 TRBV10-1 CASSAGGVSNQPQHF
TRBJ1-6 TRBV6-9 CASTPRNQGGSPLHF
TRBJ2-5 TRBV19 CASRGQSQETQYF
TRBJ2-1 TRBV2 CASIGRGSYNEQFF
TRBJ1-2 TRBV27 CASSPSFGGPYGYTF
TRBJ1-2 TRBV15 CATSRAGGSDGYTF
TRBJ2-1 TRBV18 CASSPKGLAGVHYNEQFF
TRBJ1-2 TRBV19 CATQSDRRDGYTF
TRBJ1-6 TRBV28 CASSRPDRVNSPLHF
TRBJ1-5 TRBV10-3 CAISESRQGDQPQHF
TRBJ2-7 TRBV7-2 CASSLSPGTAYEQYF
TRBJ1-2 TRBV5-1 CASSSGGQNYGYTF
TRBJ2-1 TRBV9 CASSVWNRAENEQFF
TRBJ1-2 TRBV7-9 CASSLGSTHMSYTF
TRBJ2-7 TRBV5-6 CASRDLGDEQYF
TRBJ2-7 TRBV3-1/TRBV3-2 CASSSRGGPTEQYF
TRBJ1-5 TRBV4-3 CASSQGTGENQPQHF
TRBJ1-6 TRBV28 CASSGTDLGNSPLHF
TRBJ1-4 TRBV27 CASSLDRGLRELFF
TRBJ1-5 TRBV7-9 CASSPRGNGNQPQHF
TRBJ1-2 TRBV5-1 CASSLSPHYGYTF
TRBJ2-2 TRBV9 CASSPRARGRTGELFF
TRBJ1-2 TRBV20-1 CSASPAGLSLSPLYGYTF
TRBJ1-1 TRBV28 CASRVAGAMNTEAFF
TRBJ1-1 TRBV4-3 CASSQAGTGSTEAFF
TRBJ1-5 TRBV6-5 CASSRDRANNQPQHF